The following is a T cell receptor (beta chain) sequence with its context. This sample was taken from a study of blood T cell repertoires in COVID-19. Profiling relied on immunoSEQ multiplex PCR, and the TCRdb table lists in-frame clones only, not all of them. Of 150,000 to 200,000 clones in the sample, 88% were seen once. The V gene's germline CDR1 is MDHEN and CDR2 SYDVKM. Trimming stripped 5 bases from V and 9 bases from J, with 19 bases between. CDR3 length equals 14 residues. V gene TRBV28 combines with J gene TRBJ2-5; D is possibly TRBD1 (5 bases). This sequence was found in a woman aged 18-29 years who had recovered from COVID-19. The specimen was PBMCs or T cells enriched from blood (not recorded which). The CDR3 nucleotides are TGTGCCAGCAGTCTAGGGCAGGGTATAAGTCCCCAGTACTTC. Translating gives CASSLGQGISPQYF.